Below, 20 T cell receptor beta chains from the same sample are listed, as sequenced in a study of blood T cell repertoires in COVID-19. Assay used: immunoSEQ multiplex PCR; TCRdb lists only in-frame clones, some missing. There are roughly 50,000 clones in the sample; roughly 87% occur only once, and under 2% lies in the top ten. Sequenced sample: peripheral blood. These receptors originate from a woman in her sixties or seventies with acute or convalescent COVID-19.

J is TRBJ2-1 and V is TRBV7-6; 7 bases line up with TRBD2. The CDR3 runs 16 residues. Unmatched junction bases numbered 7, after V lost 0 bases and J lost 5 bases. Germline V CDR1 and CDR2: SGHVS, FNYEAQ. The DNA for the CDR3 is TGTGCCAGCAGCTTAGCGGCGGGAGCCCCCCACAATGAGCAGTTCTTC. Translation gives CASSLAAGAPHNEQFF.

The rearrangement links TRBV12-3 or TRBV12-4 to TRBJ1-2; D ambiguous. CDR3 length equals 12 residues. V dropped 1 base and J dropped 8 bases, with 8 bases sitting between them. The CDR3 loop is CASSLGGFGYTF. CDR3 DNA sequence: TGTGCCAGCAGTTTAGGAGGGTTCGGCTACACCTTC.

The chain links TRBV29-1 to TRBJ2-7, with 11 bases aligning to TRBD1. V was pared by 4 bases and J by 5 bases, with 7 bases of the junction left unmatched. CDR1 is SQVTM and CDR2 is ANQGSEA in the germline V gene. The CDR3 runs to 14 residues. The CDR3 DNA reads TGCAGCGTTGTACCAGGACAGGGGGCCGACGAGCAGTACTTC. Protein product: CSVVPGQGADEQYF.

The chain is built from TRBV19 and TRBJ1-1; D is uncertain. V gave up 8 bases and J gave up 1 base, with 20 bases separating them. CDR3 length equals 16 residues. Germline CDR1 reads LNHDA; CDR2 reads SQIVND (reference sequence). CDR3 DNA: TGTGCCAGTCGATCCTTAGGAGGGTTGAGGAACACTGAAGCTTTCTTT. As protein: CASRSLGGLRNTEAFF. The full variable domain, rest sourced from reference TRBV19 and TRBJ1-1, is DGGITQSPKYLFRKEGQNVTLSCEQNLNHDAMYWYRQDPGQGLRLIYYSQIVNDFQKGDIAEGYSVSREKKESFPLTVTSAQKNPTAFYLCASRSLGGLRNTEAFFGQGTRLTVV.

The chain couples TRBV5-1 to TRBJ2-2; 8 positions agree with TRBD1. Germline CDR1 reads SGHRS; CDR2 reads YFSETQ. J gave up 4 bases and V 4 bases, and 6 bases lay outside the gene matches. The CDR3 is 15 residues long. The CDR3 sequence is CASSHGQGTTGELFF. The DNA for the CDR3 is TGCGCCAGCAGCCATGGACAGGGAACCACCGGGGAGCTGTTTTTT.

The rearrangement joins TRBV15 to TRBJ2-2, with D possibly being TRBD1 (6 bases). The CDR3 spans 15 residues. Germline lookup yields CDR1 LNHNV and CDR2 YYDKDF (reference sequence). The V and J ends lost 1 base and 3 bases respectively, with 9 bases between them. In nucleotides, the CDR3 is TGTGCCACCAGCAGAGCGGCAGGGGACACCGGGGAGCTGTTTTTT. It translates to CATSRAAGDTGELFF.

The genes are TRBV2 and TRBJ2-7, with 7 bases matching TRBD1. The germline gives CDR1 SNHLY, CDR2 FYNNEI. This CDR3 region has 13 residues. V was pared by 7 bases and J by 7 bases, with 10 bases of the junction left unmatched. CDR3 residues: CASTWDRSGEQYF. In DNA, the CDR3 is TGTGCCAGCACCTGGGACAGATCGGGGGAGCAGTACTTC.

V usage is TRBV2 and J usage is TRBJ2-5; 13 nucleotides line up with TRBD2. This CDR3 has 15 amino acids. Germline CDR1 is SNHLY and CDR2 is FYNNEI. The ends lost 5 bases at V and 5 bases at J; junction bases unmatched: 5. CDR3 nucleotide sequence: TGTGCCAGCAGTAGGACTAGCGGGAGAGGGGAGACCCAGTACTTC. Translation: CASSRTSGRGETQYF.

V is TRBV11-3 and J is TRBJ2-7, with a tentative D call TRBD2 (5 bases). Trimming left V 1 base short and J 5 bases short, with 12 bases between. The CDR3 is 14 residues long. Germline V gene lookup returns CDR1 SGHNT and CDR2 YENEEA. CDR3 region: CASSLGGVRDEQYF. The CDR3 bases are TGTGCCAGCAGCTTAGGGGGAGTGAGGGACGAGCAGTACTTC.

The chain is built from TRBV18 and TRBJ2-5; the match to TRBD1 covers 9 bases. CDR1 and CDR2 (germline): KGHSH, LQKENI. CDR3 length equals 15 residues. J was trimmed by 5 bases and V by 1 base; bases with no gene match: 5. In DNA, the CDR3 is TGTGCCAGCTCACCACGTAACGGACAGGGGGAGACCCAGTACTTC. Encoded protein: CASSPRNGQGETQYF.

The chain links TRBV5-1 to TRBJ2-7; unclear D gene. The germline V gene has CDR1 SGHRS and CDR2 YFSETQ. This CDR3 region has 16 residues. The V gene lost 4 bases and the J gene lost 0 bases, with 17 bases spanning the gap. DNA for the CDR3: TGCGCCAGCAGCCCGACGGGTAGGTCAAGCTCCTACGAGCAGTACTTC. As protein: CASSPTGRSSSYEQYF.

The rearrangement links TRBV3-1 (or the pseudogene TRBV3-2) to TRBJ2-3; D perhaps matches TRBD2 (5 bases). V shed 0 bases and J shed 5 bases, with 12 bases lying between them. The germline gives CDR1 LGHDT, CDR2 YNNKEL (reference sequence). The CDR3 has 15 amino acids. Here the CDR3 DNA reads TGTGCCAGCAGCCAAGATGCTAGCATTGGAGATACGCAGTATTTT. Translated: CASSQDASIGDTQYF.

The chain employs TRBV18 and TRBJ1-4; TRBD1 is a possible D gene (5 bases). This CDR3 region has 13 residues. Germline CDR1 is KGHSH and CDR2 is LQKENI. Trimming took 1 base from V and 7 from J, leaving 7 bases between them. The CDR3 bases are TGTGCCAGCTCACCACAGGGGTTTGAAAAACTGTTTTTT. Protein product: CASSPQGFEKLFF.

The chain joins TRBV14 to TRBJ2-7; maybe TRBD1 (6 bases). V was clipped by 0 bases and J by 3 bases, with 21 bases between them. CDR3 length: 18 amino acids. Germline assignment: CDR1 SGHDN and CDR2 FVKESK. CDR3 DNA: TGTGCCAGCAGCCAAGAGGGGGCGTGGGGACCCCAGGGCTACGAGCAGTACTTC. Translating gives CASSQEGAWGPQGYEQYF.

The J gene is TRBJ1-2, the V gene TRBV19, with 9 bases that match TRBD1. The CDR3 loop spans 15 amino acids. Per the germline V gene, CDR1 is LNHDA and CDR2 is SQIVND (reference sequence). The V gene end was trimmed by 5 bases and the J gene end by 4 bases; junction bases not matched to a gene: 8. In DNA, the CDR3 is TGTGCCAGTAGTTCCCGGGACAGGGTCGCCTATGGCTACACCTTC. It translates to CASSSRDRVAYGYTF.

The chain has TRBV28 and TRBJ1-6, with 12 bases matching TRBD1. The J segment lost 7 bases and the V segment lost 8 bases, leaving 15 bases of the junction unmatched. In germline, CDR1 is MDHEN, CDR2 SYDVKM. The CDR3 totals 18 residues. The CDR3 is CASLTGTGGVWGNSPLHF. The CDR3 DNA follows: TGTGCCAGCCTCACCGGGACAGGGGGCGTTTGGGGCAATTCACCCCTCCACTTT.

This CDR3 reads CASGDRDNSPLHF. The CDR3 DNA reads TGTGCCAGCGGGGACAGAGATAATTCACCCCTCCACTTT. This chain connects TRBV27 to TRBJ1-6; 7 positions agree with TRBD1. CDR1 and CDR2 from the germline V gene are MNHEY and SMNVEV (reference sequence). Unmatched junction bases numbered 3, after V lost 8 bases and J lost 5 bases. CDR3 length: 13 residues.

This sequence joins TRBV7-2 and TRBJ1-2; 8 bases are shared with TRBD1. With V trimmed by 9 bases and J by 3 bases, 3 bases remained unmatched. Germline-derived CDR1 and CDR2 are SGHTA and FQGNSA. This CDR3 has 12 amino acids. The DNA for the CDR3 is TGTGCCAGTGGACAGGGCGACTATGGCTACACCTTC. Translated, it gives CASGQGDYGYTF.

A few counts support this clone. The chain recombines TRBV4-2 with TRBJ2-2, with 11 positions matching TRBD2. V lost 4 bases to trimming and J lost 6 bases; unmatched junction nucleotides: 7. Germline-derived CDR1 and CDR2 are LGHNA and YNFKEQ. This CDR3 has 16 residues. CDR3 DNA: TGTGCCAGCAGCCTGACTAGCGGGACTGGTGCCGGGGAGCTGTTTTTT. It is translated as CASSLTSGTGAGELFF.

The chain recombines TRBV5-5 with TRBJ2-7, with a possible D match to TRBD2 (5 bases). CDR3 length equals 15 residues. Germline assignment: CDR1 SGHKS and CDR2 YYEKEE (reference sequence). V was cut by 4 bases and J by 3 bases, with 17 bases left in between. CDR3 sequence: CASSLGYGLNYEQYF. The DNA of the CDR3 is TGTGCCAGCAGCCTAGGGTACGGACTCAACTACGAGCAGTACTTC.